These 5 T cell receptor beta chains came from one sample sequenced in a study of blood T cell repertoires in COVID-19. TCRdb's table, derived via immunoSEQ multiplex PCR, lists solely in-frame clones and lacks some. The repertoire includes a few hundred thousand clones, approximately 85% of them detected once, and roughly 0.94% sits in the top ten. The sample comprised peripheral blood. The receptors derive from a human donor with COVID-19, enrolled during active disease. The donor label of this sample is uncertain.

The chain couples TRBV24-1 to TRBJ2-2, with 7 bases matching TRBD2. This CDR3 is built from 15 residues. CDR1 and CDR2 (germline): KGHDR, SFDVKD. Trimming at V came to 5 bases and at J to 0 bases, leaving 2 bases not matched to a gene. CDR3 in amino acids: CATSVAGANTGELFF. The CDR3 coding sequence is TGTGCCACCAGTGTTGCGGGAGCGAACACCGGGGAGCTGTTTTTT.

CDR3 in DNA: TGTGCCAGCAGTTACTCGGGGCAGGACCGGGGGGCTTTCTTT. This gives the protein CASSYSGQDRGAFF. The J gene is TRBJ1-1, the V gene TRBV6-2 or TRBV6-3; the D gene is possibly TRBD1 (5 bases). CDR1 and CDR2 (germline): MNHEY, SVGEGT. The CDR3 is 14 residues long. Trimming pared 0 bases from V and 11 bases from J, leaving 16 bases between.

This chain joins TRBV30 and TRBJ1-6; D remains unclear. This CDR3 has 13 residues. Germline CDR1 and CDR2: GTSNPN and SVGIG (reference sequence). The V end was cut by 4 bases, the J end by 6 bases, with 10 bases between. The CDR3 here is CAWKGGTNSPLHF. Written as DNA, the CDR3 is TGTGCCTGGAAAGGAGGAACTAATTCACCCCTCCACTTT.

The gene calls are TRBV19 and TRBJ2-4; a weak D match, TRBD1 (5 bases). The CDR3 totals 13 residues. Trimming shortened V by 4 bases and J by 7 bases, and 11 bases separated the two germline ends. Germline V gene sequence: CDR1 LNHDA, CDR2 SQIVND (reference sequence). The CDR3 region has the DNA TGTGCCAGTAGTAGCCCAGGGTTCAACATTCAGTACTTC. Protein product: CASSSPGFNIQYF.

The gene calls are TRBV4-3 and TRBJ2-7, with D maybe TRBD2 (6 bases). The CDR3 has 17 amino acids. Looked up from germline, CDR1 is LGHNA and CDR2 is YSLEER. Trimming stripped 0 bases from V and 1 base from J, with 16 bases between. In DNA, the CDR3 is TGCGCCAGCAGCCAAGAGGGGCGGGGTATGGCGTCCTACGAGCAGTACTTC. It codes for CASSQEGRGMASYEQYF.